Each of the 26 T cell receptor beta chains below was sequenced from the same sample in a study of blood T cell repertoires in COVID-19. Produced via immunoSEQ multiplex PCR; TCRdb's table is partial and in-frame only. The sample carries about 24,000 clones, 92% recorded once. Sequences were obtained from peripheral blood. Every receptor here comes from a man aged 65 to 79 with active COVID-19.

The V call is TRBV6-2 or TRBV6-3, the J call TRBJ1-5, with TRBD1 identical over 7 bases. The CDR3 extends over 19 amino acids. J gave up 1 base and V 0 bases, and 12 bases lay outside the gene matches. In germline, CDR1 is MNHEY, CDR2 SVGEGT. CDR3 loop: CASSYSRVKGARSNQPQHF. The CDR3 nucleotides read TGTGCCAGCAGTTACTCGAGGGTAAAGGGGGCACGGAGCAATCAGCCCCAGCATTTT.

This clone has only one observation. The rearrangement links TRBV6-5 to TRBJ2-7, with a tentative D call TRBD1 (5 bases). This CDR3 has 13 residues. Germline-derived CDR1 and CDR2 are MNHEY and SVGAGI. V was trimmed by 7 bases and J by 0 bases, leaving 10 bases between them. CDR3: CASTRQSSYEQYF. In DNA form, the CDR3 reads TGTGCCAGCACAAGACAGAGCTCCTACGAGCAGTACTTC.

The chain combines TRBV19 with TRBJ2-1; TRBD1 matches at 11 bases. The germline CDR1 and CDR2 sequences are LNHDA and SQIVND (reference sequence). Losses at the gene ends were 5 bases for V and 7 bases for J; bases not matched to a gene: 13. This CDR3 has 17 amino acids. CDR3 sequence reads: CASSPRLRDRGRNEQFF. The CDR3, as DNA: TGTGCCAGTAGTCCCCGTCTGCGGGACAGGGGGAGGAATGAGCAGTTCTTC.

The CDR3 DNA follows: TGTGCCAGCAGTTTTGGACGGGGGGGCCGTAATGAGCAGTTCTTC. The encoded protein is CASSFGRGGRNEQFF. The rearrangement uses TRBV27 and TRBJ2-1; 8 bases are a match to TRBD2. From germline, CDR1 is MNHEY and CDR2 SMNVEV (reference sequence). The CDR3 has 15 amino acids. The ends lost 3 bases at V and 7 bases at J; junction bases unmatched: 8.

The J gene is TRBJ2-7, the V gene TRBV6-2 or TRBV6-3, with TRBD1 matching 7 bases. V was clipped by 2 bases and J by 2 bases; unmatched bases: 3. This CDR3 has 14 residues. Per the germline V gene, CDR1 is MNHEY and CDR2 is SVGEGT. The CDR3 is CASSYGTATYEQYF. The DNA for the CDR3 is TGTGCCAGCAGTTACGGGACAGCCACCTACGAGCAGTACTTC.

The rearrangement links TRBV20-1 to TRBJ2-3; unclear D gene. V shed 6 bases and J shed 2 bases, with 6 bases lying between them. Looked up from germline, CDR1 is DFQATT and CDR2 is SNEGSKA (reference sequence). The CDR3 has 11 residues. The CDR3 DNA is TGCAGTGCAGACATCACAGATACGCAGTATTTT. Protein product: CSADITDTQYF.

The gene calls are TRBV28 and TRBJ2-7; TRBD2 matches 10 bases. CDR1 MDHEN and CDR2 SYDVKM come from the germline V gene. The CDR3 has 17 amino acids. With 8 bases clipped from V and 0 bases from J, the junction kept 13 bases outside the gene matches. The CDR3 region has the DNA TGTGCCAGCCTGGGGTCTAGCGGGAGTGCCAGCTCCTACGAGCAGTACTTC. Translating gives CASLGSSGSASSYEQYF.

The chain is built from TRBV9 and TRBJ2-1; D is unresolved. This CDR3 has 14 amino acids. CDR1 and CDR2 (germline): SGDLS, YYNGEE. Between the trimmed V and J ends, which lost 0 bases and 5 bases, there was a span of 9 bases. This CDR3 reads CASSVAGQNNEQFF. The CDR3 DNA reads TGTGCCAGCAGCGTAGCTGGGCAGAACAATGAGCAGTTCTTC.

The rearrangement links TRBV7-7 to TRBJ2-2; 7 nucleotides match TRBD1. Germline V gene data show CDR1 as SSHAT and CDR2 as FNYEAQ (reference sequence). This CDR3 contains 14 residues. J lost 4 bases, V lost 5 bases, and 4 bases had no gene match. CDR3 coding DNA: TGTGCCAGCAGCAAGGGGGCGCGCACCGGGGAGCTGTTTTTT. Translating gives CASSKGARTGELFF.

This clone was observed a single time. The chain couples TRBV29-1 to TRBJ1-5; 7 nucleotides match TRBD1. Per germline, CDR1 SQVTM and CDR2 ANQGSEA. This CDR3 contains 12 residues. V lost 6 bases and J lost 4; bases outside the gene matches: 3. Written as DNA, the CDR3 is TGCAGCGTCAAGGGACAGAATCAGCCCCAGCATTTT. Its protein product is CSVKGQNQPQHF.

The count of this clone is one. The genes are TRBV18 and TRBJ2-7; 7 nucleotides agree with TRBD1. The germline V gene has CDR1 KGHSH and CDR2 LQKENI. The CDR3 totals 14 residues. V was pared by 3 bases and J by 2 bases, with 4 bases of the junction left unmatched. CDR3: CASSPTGRAYEQYF. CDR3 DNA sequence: TGTGCCAGCTCACCGACAGGGAGAGCCTACGAGCAGTACTTC.

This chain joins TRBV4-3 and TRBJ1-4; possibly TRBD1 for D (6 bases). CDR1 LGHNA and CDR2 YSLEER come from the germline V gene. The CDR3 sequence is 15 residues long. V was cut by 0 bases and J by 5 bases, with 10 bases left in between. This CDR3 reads CASSQELRGNEKLFF. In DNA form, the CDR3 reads TGCGCCAGCAGCCAAGAGCTCAGGGGAAATGAAAAACTGTTTTTT.

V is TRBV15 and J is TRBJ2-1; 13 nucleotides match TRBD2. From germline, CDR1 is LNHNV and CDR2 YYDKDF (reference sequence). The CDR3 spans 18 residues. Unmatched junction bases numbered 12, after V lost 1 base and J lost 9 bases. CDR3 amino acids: CATSRGGGLAGPRSEQFF. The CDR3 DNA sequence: TGTGCCACCAGCAGAGGGGGGGGACTAGCGGGACCCCGTAGTGAGCAGTTCTTC.

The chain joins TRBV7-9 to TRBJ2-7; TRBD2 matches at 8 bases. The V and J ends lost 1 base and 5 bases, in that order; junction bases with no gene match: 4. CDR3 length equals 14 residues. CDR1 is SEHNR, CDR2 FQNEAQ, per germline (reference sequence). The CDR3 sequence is CASSLVGRADEQYF. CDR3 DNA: TGTGCCAGCAGCTTAGTCGGGAGGGCCGACGAGCAGTACTTC.

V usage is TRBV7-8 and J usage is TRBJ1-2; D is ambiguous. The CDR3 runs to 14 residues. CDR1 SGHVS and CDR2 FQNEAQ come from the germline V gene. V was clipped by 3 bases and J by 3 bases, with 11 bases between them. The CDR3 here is CASSFGDWDYGYTF. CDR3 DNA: TGTGCCAGCAGCTTCGGGGATTGGGACTATGGCTACACCTTC.

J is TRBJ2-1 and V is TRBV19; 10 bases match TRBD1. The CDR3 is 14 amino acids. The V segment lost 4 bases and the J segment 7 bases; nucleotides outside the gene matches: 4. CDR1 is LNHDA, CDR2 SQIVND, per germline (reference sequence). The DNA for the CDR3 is TGTGCCAGTAGTACCCGGGACAGGGGTAATGAGCAGTTCTTC. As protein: CASSTRDRGNEQFF.

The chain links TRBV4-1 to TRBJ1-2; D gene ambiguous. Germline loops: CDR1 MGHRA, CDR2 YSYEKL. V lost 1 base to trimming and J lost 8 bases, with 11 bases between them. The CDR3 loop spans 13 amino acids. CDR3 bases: TGCGCCAGCAGCCAAGTGGAGGGTGGAGGCTACACCTTC. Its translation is CASSQVEGGGYTF.

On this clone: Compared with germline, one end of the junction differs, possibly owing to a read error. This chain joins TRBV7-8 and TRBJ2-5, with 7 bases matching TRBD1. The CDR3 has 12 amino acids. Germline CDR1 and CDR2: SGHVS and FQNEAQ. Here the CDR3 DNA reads TGTGCCAGCAGATCAAGGGGGCTAGTGGTGGACTTC. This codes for CASRSRGLVVDF.

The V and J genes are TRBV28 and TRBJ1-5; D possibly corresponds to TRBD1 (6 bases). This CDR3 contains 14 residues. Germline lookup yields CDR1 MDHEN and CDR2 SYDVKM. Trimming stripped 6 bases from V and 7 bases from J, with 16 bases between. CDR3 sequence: CASSPPTRGQPQHF. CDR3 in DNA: TGTGCCAGCAGCCCACCCACCAGGGGCCAGCCCCAGCATTTT.

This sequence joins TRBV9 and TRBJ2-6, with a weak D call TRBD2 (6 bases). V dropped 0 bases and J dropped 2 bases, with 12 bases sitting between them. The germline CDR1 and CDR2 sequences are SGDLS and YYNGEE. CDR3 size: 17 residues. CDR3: CASSVEVAGTGANVLTF. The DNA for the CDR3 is TGTGCCAGCAGCGTAGAGGTTGCGGGAACTGGGGCCAACGTCCTGACTTTC.

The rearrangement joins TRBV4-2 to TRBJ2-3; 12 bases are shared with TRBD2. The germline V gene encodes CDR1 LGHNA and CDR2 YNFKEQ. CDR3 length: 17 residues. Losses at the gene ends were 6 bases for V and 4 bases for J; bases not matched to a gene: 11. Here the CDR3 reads CASRGLAGVRGPDTQYF. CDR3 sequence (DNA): TGTGCCAGCAGGGGACTAGCGGGCGTTCGGGGACCAGATACGCAGTATTTT.

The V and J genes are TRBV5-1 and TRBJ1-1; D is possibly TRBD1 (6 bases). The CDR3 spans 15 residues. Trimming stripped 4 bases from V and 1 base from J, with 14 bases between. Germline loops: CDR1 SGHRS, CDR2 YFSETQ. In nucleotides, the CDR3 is TGCGCCAGCAGCCCACTCCGGGACAAGAACACTGAAGCTTTCTTT. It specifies CASSPLRDKNTEAFF.

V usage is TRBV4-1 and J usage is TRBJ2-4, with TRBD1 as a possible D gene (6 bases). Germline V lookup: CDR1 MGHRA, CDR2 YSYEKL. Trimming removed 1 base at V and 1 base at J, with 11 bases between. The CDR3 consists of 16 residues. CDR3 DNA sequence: TGCGCCAGCAGCCAAGCTACGACAGGTGCCAAAAACATTCAGTACTTC. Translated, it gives CASSQATTGAKNIQYF.

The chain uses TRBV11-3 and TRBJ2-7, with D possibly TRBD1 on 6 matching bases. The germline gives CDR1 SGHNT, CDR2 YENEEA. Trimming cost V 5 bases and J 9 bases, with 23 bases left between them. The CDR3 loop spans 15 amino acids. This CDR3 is CASSATSDSTSRQYF. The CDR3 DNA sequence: TGTGCCAGCAGCGCGACCTCGGACAGCACGAGCCGGCAGTACTTC. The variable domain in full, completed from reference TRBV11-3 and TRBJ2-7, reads EAGVVQSPRYKIIEKKQPVAFWCNPISGHNTLYWYLQNLGQGPELLIRYENEEAVDDSQLPKDRFSAERLKGVDSTLKIQPAELGDSAVYLCASSATSDSTSRQYFGPGTRLTVT.

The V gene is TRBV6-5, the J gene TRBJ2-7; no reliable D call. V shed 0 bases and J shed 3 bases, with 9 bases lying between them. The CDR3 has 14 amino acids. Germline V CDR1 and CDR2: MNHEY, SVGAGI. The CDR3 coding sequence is TGTGCCAGCAGTTACTCGGGCAAAAACTACGAGCAGTACTTC. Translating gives CASSYSGKNYEQYF.

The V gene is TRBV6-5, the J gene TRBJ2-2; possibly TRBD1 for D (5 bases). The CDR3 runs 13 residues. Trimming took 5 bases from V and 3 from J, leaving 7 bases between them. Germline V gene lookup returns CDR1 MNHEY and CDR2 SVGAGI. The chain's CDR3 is CASSIRDTGELFF. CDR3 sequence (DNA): TGTGCCAGCAGTATCAGGGACACCGGGGAGCTGTTTTTT.